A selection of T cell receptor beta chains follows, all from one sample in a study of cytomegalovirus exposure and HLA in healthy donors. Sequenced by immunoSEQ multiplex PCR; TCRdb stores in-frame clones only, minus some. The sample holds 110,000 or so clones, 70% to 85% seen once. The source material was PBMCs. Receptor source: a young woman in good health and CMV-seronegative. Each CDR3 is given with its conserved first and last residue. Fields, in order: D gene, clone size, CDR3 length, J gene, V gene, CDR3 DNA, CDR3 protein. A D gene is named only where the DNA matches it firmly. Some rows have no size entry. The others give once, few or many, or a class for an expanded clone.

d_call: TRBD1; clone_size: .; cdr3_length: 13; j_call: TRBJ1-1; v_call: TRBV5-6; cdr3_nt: TGTGCCAGCAGCTTGTCAGGGGGCAGGGGAGCTTTCTTT; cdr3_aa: CASSLSGGRGAFF
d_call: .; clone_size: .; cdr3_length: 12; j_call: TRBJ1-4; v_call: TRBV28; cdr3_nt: TGTGCCAGCAGCTTAGGGGGGGAAAAACTGTTTTTT; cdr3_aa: CASSLGGEKLFF
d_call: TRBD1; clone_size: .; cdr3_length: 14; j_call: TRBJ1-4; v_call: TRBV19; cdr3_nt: TGTGCCAGTAGAGGGACAGGGCAAACTGAAAAACTGTTTTTT; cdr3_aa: CASRGTGQTEKLFF
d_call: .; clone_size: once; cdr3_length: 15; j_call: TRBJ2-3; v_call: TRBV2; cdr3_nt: TGTGCCAGCAGGAGCCGGGGGATTAACACAGATACGCAGTATTTT; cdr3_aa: CASRSRGINTDTQYF
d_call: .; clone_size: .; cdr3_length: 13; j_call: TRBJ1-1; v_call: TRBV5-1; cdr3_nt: TGCGCCAGCAGCTTAGGAGTGAACACTGAAGCTTTCTTT; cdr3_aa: CASSLGVNTEAFF
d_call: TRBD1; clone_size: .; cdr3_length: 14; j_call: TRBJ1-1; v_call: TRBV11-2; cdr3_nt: TGTGCCAGCAGGTTCCCGGGACAGGGCACTGAAGCTTTCTTT; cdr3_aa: CASRFPGQGTEAFF
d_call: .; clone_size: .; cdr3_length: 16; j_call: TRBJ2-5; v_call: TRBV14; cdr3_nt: TGTGCCAGCAGCGCCATCATCCGCGGGGCCCAAGAGACCCAGTACTTC; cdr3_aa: CASSAIIRGAQETQYF
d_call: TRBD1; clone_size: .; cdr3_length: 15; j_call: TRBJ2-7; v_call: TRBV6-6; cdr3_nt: TGTGCCAGCAGTCTGTCCCGGGGACAGGGTAACGAGCAGTACTTC; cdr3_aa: CASSLSRGQGNEQYF
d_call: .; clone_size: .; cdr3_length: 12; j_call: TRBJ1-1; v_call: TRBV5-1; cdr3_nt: TGCGCCAGCAGCTTGCGCGGGAATGAAGCTTTCTTT; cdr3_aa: CASSLRGNEAFF
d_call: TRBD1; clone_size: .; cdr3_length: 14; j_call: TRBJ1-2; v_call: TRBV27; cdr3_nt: TGTGCCAGCAGTCAGAGACAGGGGATCTATGGCTACACCTTC; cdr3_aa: CASSQRQGIYGYTF
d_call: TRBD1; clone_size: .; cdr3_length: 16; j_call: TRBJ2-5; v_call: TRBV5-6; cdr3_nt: TGTGCCAGCAGCTCTAGGACAGGGGGGTATGGGGAGACCCAGTACTTC; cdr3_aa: CASSSRTGGYGETQYF
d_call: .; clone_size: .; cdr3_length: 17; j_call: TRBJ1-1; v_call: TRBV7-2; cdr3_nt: TGTGCCAGCAGCTCGCCCCCGGGAGAGAGGTTTAACACTGAAGCTTTCTTT; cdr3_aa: CASSSPPGERFNTEAFF
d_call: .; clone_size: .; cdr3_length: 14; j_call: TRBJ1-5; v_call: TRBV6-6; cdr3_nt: TGTGCCAGCAGTTCTCCGGCGGGGAATCAGCCCCAGCATTTT; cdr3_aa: CASSSPAGNQPQHF
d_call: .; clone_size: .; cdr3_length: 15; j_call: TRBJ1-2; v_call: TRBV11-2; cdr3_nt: TGTGCCAGCAGCCAGGGACTGACCTCTAACTATGGCTACACCTTC; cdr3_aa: CASSQGLTSNYGYTF
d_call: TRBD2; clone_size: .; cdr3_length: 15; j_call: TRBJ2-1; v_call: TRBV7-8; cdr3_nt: TGTGCCAGCAGCTTATTTAGCGGGGCGTACAATGAGCAGTTCTTC; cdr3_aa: CASSLFSGAYNEQFF
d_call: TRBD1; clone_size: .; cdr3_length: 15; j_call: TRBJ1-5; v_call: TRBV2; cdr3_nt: TGTGCCAGCAGTGCGAGGACAGGGGGCGGTCAGCCCCAGCATTTT; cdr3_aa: CASSARTGGGQPQHF
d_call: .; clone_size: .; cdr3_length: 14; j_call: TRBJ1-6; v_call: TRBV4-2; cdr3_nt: TGTGCCAGCAGCCAAGATCAGGAAAATTCACCCCTCCACTTT; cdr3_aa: CASSQDQENSPLHF
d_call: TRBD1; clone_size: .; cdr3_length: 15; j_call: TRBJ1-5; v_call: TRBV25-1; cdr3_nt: TGTGCCAGCAGTGGACAGGGTTTTGGCAATCAGCCCCAGCATTTT; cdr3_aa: CASSGQGFGNQPQHF
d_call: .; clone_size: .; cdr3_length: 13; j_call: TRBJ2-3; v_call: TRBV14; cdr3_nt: TGTGCCAGCAGCGTCCCTCCTTTGGATACGCAGTATTTT; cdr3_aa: CASSVPPLDTQYF
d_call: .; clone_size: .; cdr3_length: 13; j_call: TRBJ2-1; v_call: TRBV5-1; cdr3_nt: TGCGCCAGCAGCAAAAGGGGGGGAAATGAGCAGTTCTTC; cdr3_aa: CASSKRGGNEQFF
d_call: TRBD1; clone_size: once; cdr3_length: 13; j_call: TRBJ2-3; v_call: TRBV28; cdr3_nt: TGTGCCAGCAGCTTACAGGGGACAGATACGCAGTATTTT; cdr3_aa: CASSLQGTDTQYF
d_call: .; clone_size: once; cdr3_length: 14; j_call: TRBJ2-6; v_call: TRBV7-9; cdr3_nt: TGTGCCAGCAGCGACAGCTCTGGGGCCAACGTCCTGACTTTC; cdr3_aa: CASSDSSGANVLTF
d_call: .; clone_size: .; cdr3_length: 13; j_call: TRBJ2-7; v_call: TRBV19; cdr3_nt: TGTGCCAGTAGTCGGGACTCAATCTACGAGCAGTACTTC; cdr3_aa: CASSRDSIYEQYF
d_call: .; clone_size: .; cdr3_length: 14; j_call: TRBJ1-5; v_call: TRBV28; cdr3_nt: TGTGCCAGCAGGAGTGGTTATAGCAATCAGCCCCAGCATTTT; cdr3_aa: CASRSGYSNQPQHF
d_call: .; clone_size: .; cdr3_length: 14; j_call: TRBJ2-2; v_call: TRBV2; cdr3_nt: TGTGCCAGCAAACCAGGGGAGAACACCGGGGAGCTGTTTTTT; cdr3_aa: CASKPGENTGELFF
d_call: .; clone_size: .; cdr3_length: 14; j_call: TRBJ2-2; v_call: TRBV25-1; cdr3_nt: TGTGCCAGCAGTGCAACAGGGTACGTCGGGGAGCTGTTTTTT; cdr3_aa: CASSATGYVGELFF
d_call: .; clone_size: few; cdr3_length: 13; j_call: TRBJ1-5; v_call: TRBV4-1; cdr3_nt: TGCGCCAGCAGCCAAGATCCGAGTCAGCCCCAGCATTTT; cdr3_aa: CASSQDPSQPQHF
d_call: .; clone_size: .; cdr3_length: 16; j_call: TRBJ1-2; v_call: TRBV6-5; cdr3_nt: TGTGCCAGCAGTTACTCGGGGGGAGCGGTTACCTATGGCTACACCTTC; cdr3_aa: CASSYSGGAVTYGYTF
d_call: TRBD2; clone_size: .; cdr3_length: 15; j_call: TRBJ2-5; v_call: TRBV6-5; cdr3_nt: TGTGCCAGCAGTTCGGACGGGGCGGGGGGAAAGACCCAGTACTTC; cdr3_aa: CASSSDGAGGKTQYF
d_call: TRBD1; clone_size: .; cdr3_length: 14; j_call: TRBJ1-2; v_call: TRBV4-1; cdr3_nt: TGCGCCAGCAGCCTTCAGGGACAGGGGAATGGCTACACCTTC; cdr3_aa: CASSLQGQGNGYTF
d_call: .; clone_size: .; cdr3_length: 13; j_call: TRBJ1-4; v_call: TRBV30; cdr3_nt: TGTGCCTCCCGGCCCACCGGAGATGAAAAACTGTTTTTT; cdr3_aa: CASRPTGDEKLFF
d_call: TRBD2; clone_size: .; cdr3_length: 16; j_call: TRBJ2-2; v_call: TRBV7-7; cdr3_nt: TGTGCTAGCAGCGTCCGACTAGCGGGAGGCTCCGGGGAGCTGTTTTTT; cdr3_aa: CASSVRLAGGSGELFF
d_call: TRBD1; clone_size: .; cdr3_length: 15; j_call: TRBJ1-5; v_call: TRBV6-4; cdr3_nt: TGTGCCAGCAGTCGACAGGGCGGTAGCAATCAGCCCCAGCATTTT; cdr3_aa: CASSRQGGSNQPQHF
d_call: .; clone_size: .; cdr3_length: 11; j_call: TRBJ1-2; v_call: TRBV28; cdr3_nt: TGTGCCAGCGGAGTTTTCTCTGGCTACACCTTC; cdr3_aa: CASGVFSGYTF
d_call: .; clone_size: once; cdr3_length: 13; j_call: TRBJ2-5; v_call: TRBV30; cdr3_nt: TGTGCCTGGAGTGTACCAGGGCAAGAGACCCAGTACTTC; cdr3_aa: CAWSVPGQETQYF
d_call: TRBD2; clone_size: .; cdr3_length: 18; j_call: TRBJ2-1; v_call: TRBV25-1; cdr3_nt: TGTGCCAGCAGCGAAAGATTGGGAAGCGGGAGTGCCTACAATGAGCAGTTCTTC; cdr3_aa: CASSERLGSGSAYNEQFF
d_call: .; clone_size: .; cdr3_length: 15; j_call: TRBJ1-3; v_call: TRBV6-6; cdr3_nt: TGTGCCAGCAGTTCCCTCGGGGGCTCTGGAAACACCATATATTTT; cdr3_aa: CASSSLGGSGNTIYF
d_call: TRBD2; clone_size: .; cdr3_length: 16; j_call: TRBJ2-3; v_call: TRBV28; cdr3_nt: TGTGCCAGCACGTCCCCCGGGGCGGGGGGCACAGATACGCAGTATTTT; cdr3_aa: CASTSPGAGGTDTQYF
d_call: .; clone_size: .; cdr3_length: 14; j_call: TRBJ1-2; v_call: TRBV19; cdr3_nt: TGTGCCAGTAGTCCCTGGAGCCCGACCTATGGCTACACCTTC; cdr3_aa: CASSPWSPTYGYTF
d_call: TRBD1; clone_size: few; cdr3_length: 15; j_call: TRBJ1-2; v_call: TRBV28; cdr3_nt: TGTGCCAGCAGTTTAACAGGGGGCCCGAACTATGGCTACACCTTC; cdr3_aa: CASSLTGGPNYGYTF
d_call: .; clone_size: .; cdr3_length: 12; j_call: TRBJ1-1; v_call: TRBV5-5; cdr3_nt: TGTGCCAGCAGCTTCAGTGGCACTGAAGCTTTCTTT; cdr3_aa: CASSFSGTEAFF
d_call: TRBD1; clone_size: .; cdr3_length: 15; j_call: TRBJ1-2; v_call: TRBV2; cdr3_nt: TGTGCCAGCAGTGGGAGGGGACAGGGGAACTATGGCTACACCTTC; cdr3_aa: CASSGRGQGNYGYTF
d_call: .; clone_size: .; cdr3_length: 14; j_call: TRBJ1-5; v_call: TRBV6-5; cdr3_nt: TGTGCCAGCACCCGAGGGCCTGGGAATCAGCCCCAGCATTTT; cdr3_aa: CASTRGPGNQPQHF
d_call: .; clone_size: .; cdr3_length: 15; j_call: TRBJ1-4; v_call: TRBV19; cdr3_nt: TGTGCCAGTAGTACCACGGGACGGGAGAATGAAAAACTGTTTTTT; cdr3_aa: CASSTTGRENEKLFF
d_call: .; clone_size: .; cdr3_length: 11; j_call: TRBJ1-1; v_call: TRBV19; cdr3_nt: TGTGCCAGGGAGGGGGGGATTGAAGCTTTCTTT; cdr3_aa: CAREGGIEAFF
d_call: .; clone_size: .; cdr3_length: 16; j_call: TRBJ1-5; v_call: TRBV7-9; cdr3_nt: TGTGCCAGCAGCTTATTCCGGGTTAATCGCAATCAGCCCCAGCATTTT; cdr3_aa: CASSLFRVNRNQPQHF
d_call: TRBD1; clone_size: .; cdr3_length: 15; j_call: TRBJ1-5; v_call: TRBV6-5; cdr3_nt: TGTGCCAGCAGAGGCGACAGGGCTAGCAATCAGCCCCAGCATTTT; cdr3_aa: CASRGDRASNQPQHF
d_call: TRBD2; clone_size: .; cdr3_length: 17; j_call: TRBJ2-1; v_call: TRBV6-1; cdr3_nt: TGTGCCAGCAGTGGACTAGCGGGAGGGAGATCTTACAATGAGCAGTTCTTC; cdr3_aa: CASSGLAGGRSYNEQFF
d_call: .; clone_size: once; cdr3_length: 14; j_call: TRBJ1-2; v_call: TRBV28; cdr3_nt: TGTGCCAGCAGTTTTGGGGCAGAGCTTTATGGCTACACCTTC; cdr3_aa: CASSFGAELYGYTF
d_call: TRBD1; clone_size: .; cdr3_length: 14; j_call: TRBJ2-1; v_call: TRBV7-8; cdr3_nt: TGTGCCAGCAGCTCCGGGACAGGGGTTGGCGAGCAGTTCTTC; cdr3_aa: CASSSGTGVGEQFF
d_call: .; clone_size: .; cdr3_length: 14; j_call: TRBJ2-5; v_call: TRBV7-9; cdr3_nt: TGTGCCAGCAGCTTAGCGCTGGGAGGAGAGACCCAGTACTTC; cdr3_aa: CASSLALGGETQYF
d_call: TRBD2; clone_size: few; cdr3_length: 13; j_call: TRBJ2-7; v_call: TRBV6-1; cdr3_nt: TGTGCCAGCAGGCCGGGAGGGGCCCACGAGCAGTACTTC; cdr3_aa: CASRPGGAHEQYF
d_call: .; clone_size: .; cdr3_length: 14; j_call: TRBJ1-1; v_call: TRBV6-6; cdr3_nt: TGTGCCAGCAGTTATCCCGGGGGGGGGACTGAAGCTTTCTTT; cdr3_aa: CASSYPGGGTEAFF
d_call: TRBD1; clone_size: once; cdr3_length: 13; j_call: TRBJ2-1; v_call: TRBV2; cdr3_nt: TGTGCCAGCTTACCCCAGGGGGAGCGCGAGCAGTTCTTC; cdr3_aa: CASLPQGEREQFF